What follows describes a single T cell receptor (beta chain). Its target is unknown. The data originate from a study of tumor-infiltrating lymphocytes in primary liver carcinoma. Study results and caveats: Researchers report that only about 8-24% of top clones turned up in all five tumor regions.

Synthesis of TCR beta cDNA was carried out from 500 ng total RNA with a constant-region primer. Investigators got TCR beta libraries out of three nested multiplex PCR rounds, done with slightly modified ARM-PCR. It was with TRBV1-TRBV30 forward primers and a C-beta reverse primer that the first two PCR rounds were run, at 10 to 11 cycles each. TCRdb passed the multiplex PCR reads through MiXCR, listing each CDR3 protein once. This table holds some 110,000 distinct CDR3 sequences, approximately 82% found once. For each extraction, RNA and DNA were obtained together from approximately 20-30 mg of unsorted bulk tissue. CDR3 length equals 14 residues. CDR1 and CDR2 (germline): SGHAT, FQNNGV. After removal of 5 bases from V and 10 bases from J, the junction contained 12 bases not matched to a gene.

J is TRBJ1-1 and V is TRBV11-2, with TRBD1 matching 8 bases. The source of this sequence is a man aged 35 to 55 with primary liver carcinoma and hepatitis B virus infection. Material: liver tumor tissue from sampling region 3. Subset defined: tumor region T3, left-lateral pole. The CDR3 nucleotides are TGTGCCAGCAGCGTCGGGACAGGCTTTGGTGGAGCTTTCTTT. Its protein is CASSVGTGFGGAFF. Combining the CDR3 with reference TRBV11-2 and TRBJ1-1 gives the whole variable domain EAGVAQSPRYKIIEKRQSVAFWCNPISGHATLYWYQQILGQGPKLLIQFQNNGVVDDSQLPKDRFSAERLKGVDSTLKIQPAKLEDSAVYLCASSVGTGFGGAFFGQGTRLTVV.